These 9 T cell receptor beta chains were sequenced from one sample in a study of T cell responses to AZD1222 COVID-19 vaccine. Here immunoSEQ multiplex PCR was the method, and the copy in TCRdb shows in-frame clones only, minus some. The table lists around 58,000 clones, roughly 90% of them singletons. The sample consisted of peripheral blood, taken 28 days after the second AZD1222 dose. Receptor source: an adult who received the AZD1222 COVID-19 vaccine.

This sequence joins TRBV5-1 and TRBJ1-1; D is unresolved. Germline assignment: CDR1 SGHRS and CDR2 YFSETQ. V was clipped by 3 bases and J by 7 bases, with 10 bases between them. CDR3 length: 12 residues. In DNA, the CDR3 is TGCGCCAGCAGCTCGCCGGGAGGTGAAGCTTTCTTT. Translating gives CASSSPGGEAFF.

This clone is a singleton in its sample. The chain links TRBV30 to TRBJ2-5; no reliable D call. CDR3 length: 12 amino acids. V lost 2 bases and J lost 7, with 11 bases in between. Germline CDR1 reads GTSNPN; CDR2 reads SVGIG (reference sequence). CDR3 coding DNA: TGTGCCTGGAGTTCCCTGTCGGGGACCCAGTACTTC. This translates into CAWSSLSGTQYF.

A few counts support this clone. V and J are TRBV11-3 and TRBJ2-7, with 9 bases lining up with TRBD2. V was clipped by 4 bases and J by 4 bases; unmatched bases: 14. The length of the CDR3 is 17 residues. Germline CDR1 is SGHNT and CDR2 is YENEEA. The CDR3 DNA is TGTGCCAGCAGCTCTTACCCCACTAGCGGGCCTGGGTACGAGCAGTACTTC. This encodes CASSSYPTSGPGYEQYF.

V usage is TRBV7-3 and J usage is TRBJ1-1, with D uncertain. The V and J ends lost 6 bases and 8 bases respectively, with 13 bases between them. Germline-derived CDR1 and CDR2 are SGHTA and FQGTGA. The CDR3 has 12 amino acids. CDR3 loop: CASSFSSYEAFF. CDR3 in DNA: TGTGCCAGCAGTTTTTCCAGCTACGAAGCTTTCTTT.

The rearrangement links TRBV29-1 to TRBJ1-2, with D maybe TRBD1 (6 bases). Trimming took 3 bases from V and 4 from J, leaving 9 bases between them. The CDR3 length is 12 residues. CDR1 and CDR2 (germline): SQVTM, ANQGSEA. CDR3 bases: TGCAGCGTTGAGGGACAAAGCTATGGCTACACCTTC. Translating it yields CSVEGQSYGYTF. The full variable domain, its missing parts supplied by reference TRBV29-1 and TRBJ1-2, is SAVISQKPSRDICQRGTSLTIQCQVDSQVTMMFWYRQQPGQSLTLIATANQGSEATYESGFVIDKFPISRPNLTFSTLTVSNMSPEDSSIYLCSVEGQSYGYTFGSGTRLTVV.

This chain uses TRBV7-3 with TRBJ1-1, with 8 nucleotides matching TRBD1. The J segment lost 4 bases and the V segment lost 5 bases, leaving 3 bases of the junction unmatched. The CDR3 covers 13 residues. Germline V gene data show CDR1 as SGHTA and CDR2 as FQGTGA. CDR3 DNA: TGTGCCAGCAGCCAGGGGGCGTTCACTGAAGCTTTCTTT. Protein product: CASSQGAFTEAFF.

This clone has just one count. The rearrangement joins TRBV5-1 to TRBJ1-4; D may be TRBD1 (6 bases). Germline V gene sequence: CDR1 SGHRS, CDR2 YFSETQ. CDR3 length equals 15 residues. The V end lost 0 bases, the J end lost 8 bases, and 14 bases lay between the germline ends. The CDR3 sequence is CASSLGSGAHEKLFF. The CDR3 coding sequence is TGCGCCAGCAGCTTGGGGTCAGGGGCCCACGAAAAACTGTTTTTT.

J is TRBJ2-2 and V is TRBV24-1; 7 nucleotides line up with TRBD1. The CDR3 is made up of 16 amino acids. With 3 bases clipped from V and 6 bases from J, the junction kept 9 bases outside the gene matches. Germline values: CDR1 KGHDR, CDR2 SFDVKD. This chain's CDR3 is CATSDPTGWDAGELFF. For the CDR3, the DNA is TGTGCCACCAGTGATCCGACAGGGTGGGATGCCGGGGAGCTGTTTTTT.

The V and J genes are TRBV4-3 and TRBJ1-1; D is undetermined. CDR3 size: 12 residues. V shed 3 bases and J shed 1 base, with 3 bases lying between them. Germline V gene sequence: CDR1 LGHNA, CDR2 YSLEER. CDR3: CASSHGNTEAFF. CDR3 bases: TGCGCCAGCAGCCACGGGAACACTGAAGCTTTCTTT.